One T cell receptor (beta chain) is described in this entry. The target antigen is unknown. The CDR3 has 14 amino acids. J lost 5 bases, V lost 4 bases, and 10 bases had no gene match. Germline lookup yields CDR1 SQVTM and CDR2 ANQGSEA. PCR involved 60 Vbeta and 13 Jbeta primers. Using immunoSEQ multiplex PCR, the repertoire was profiled, and TCRdb retains in-frame clones only, with some absent. Here the sample spans some 130,000 clones, around 83% being singletons. This sample is drawn from a study of cytomegalovirus exposure and HLA in healthy donors. Study observations and caveats: The majority of TCR sequences were rare, yet some public TCRs appeared in many donors.

The chain recombines TRBV29-1 with TRBJ2-5; TRBD1 matches 7 bases. Sequencing input: PBMCs. The clonotype originates from a woman aged 45-60 years in good health and CMV-seropositive. The CDR3 is CSVAGRGWEETQYF. The CDR3 bases are TGCAGCGTTGCCGGCAGGGGGTGGGAGGAGACCCAGTACTTC.